The rows below give T cell receptor beta chains drawn from one sample of a study of a mutant IDH1 vaccine in newly diagnosed glioma. These TCRs' antigens remain unknown. Sequencing used immunoSEQ multiplex PCR; TCRdb keeps in-frame clones, though not all of them. This sample has 55,000 to 65,000 clones; about 80% occur once, and the top ten carry approximately 6.1%. Specimen: PBMCs, collected from a glioma patient whose treatment included an IDH1 peptide vaccine. These receptors all stem from a man aged 50 to 60 with glioma. The CDR3 runs from the conserved cysteine through the conserved F or W. The order of the fields is J gene, clone size, V gene, D gene, CDR3 protein, CDR3 DNA. D genes are given only for firm matches. The size field is filled for only some rows; it gives once, few, many or a size class.

TRBJ1-1 few TRBV2 TRBD1 CASSRDRVGGTEAFF TGTGCCAGCAGCCGGGACAGGGTTGGGGGCACTGAAGCTTTCTTT
TRBJ2-7 . TRBV27 . CASSYGRGGGEQYF TGTGCCAGCAGTTACGGGAGAGGGGGAGGCGAGCAGTACTTC
TRBJ1-2 . TRBV5-5 . CASSLDQLRDYGYTF TGTGCCAGCAGCTTGGATCAGTTGAGAGACTATGGCTACACCTTC
TRBJ2-1 . TRBV6-5 TRBD2 CASSYSGLGLNEQFF TGTGCCAGCAGTTACTCTGGACTAGGCCTCAATGAGCAGTTCTTC
TRBJ2-5 . TRBV25-1 TRBD1 CASSPPGKGAETQYF TGTGCCAGCAGTCCCCCCGGGAAGGGGGCAGAGACCCAGTACTTC
TRBJ2-2 once TRBV7-2 TRBD1 CASSTGTGRTNTGELFF TGTGCCAGCAGCACCGGGACAGGAAGAACGAACACCGGGGAGCTGTTTTTT
TRBJ2-7 few TRBV14 . CASSQGAVRSEQYF TGTGCCAGCAGCCAAGGGGCGGTTCGGAGCGAGCAGTACTTC
TRBJ2-2 . TRBV29-1 TRBD2 CSVVGGLAGNTGELFF TGCAGCGTTGTTGGGGGGCTAGCGGGAAACACCGGGGAGCTGTTTTTT
TRBJ2-7 once TRBV7-8 TRBD2 CASSSKPSGPIYEQYF TGTGCCAGCAGCTCAAAGCCTAGCGGACCCATCTACGAGCAGTACTTC
TRBJ2-3 few TRBV6-5 . CASKRIEGSTDTQYF TGTGCCAGCAAAAGGATCGAGGGAAGCACAGATACGCAGTATTTT
TRBJ2-1 . TRBV10-3 TRBD2 CAISSNPTSGDEQFF TGTGCCATCAGCTCCAACCCGACTAGCGGGGATGAGCAGTTCTTC
TRBJ2-7 . TRBV7-9 . CASSLVGTTYEQYF TGTGCCAGCAGCTTAGTTGGGACAACCTACGAGCAGTACTTC
TRBJ2-7 once TRBV5-1 . CASSLEADSYEQYF TGCGCCAGCAGCTTGGAGGCGGACTCCTACGAGCAGTACTTC
TRBJ2-3 . TRBV7-9 TRBD2 CASSRLAGLGDTQYF TGTGCCAGCAGCCGACTAGCGGGACTGGGGGATACGCAGTATTTT
TRBJ2-1 . TRBV7-2 TRBD2 CASSFVAGVYNEQFF TGTGCCAGCAGCTTCGTAGCGGGAGTTTACAATGAGCAGTTCTTC
TRBJ2-3 . TRBV4-3 TRBD2 CASSQGASGGLADTQYF TGCGCCAGCAGCCAAGGCGCTAGCGGGGGATTAGCAGATACGCAGTATTTT
TRBJ2-5 once TRBV11-3 . CASRAGLKETQYF TGTGCCAGCAGGGCCGGACTCAAAGAGACCCAGTACTTC
TRBJ1-2 . TRBV6-4 . CASKDTNYGYTF TGTGCCAGCAAGGACACTAACTATGGCTACACCTTC
TRBJ2-7 . TRBV10-3 TRBD2 CAIRTGTSASRSYEQYF TGTGCCATCAGAACCGGGACTAGTGCGTCTCGGTCCTACGAGCAGTACTTC
TRBJ2-2 . TRBV6-6 TRBD1 CASSFGTANTGELFF TGTGCCAGCAGCTTCGGGACAGCTAACACCGGGGAGCTGTTTTTT
TRBJ2-5 . TRBV11-2 . CASSLIQGPQETQYF TGTGCCAGCAGCTTAATTCAGGGGCCCCAAGAGACCCAGTACTTC
TRBJ2-5 . TRBV4-2 TRBD1 CASSQVYRGDETQYF TGTGCCAGCAGCCAAGTTTACAGGGGGGACGAGACCCAGTACTTC
TRBJ2-7 . TRBV6-1 . CASSESDEQYF TGTGCCAGCAGTGAAAGCGACGAGCAGTACTTC
TRBJ1-1 . TRBV7-8 . CASSLGGGNTEAFF TGTGCCAGCAGCTTAGGGGGGGGGAACACTGAAGCTTTCTTT
TRBJ1-3 . TRBV5-1 TRBD1 CASSEGTAGNTIYF TGCGCCAGCAGCGAGGGGACAGCTGGAAACACCATATATTTT
TRBJ2-2 . TRBV7-9 . CASSSSWVQRNTGELFF TGTGCCAGCAGCTCATCATGGGTGCAGCGGAACACCGGGGAGCTGTTTTTT
TRBJ2-2 . TRBV5-6 . CASSLSTGTGELFF TGTGCCAGCAGCTTGTCCACGGGGACCGGGGAGCTGTTTTTT
TRBJ1-1 . TRBV11-3 TRBD1 CASSPTGGKRGSEAFF TGTGCCAGCAGCCCGACAGGGGGTAAAAGAGGGTCTGAAGCTTTCTTT
TRBJ1-4 . TRBV2 . CASSPDGPNEKLFF TGTGCCAGCTCACCCGACGGACCTAATGAAAAACTGTTTTTT
TRBJ2-5 . TRBV5-6 . CASSFRTQYF TGTGCCAGCAGTTTTAGGACCCAGTACTTC
TRBJ1-1 few TRBV5-1 TRBD1 CASSMGQANTEAFF TGCGCCAGCAGCATGGGACAGGCGAACACTGAAGCTTTCTTT
TRBJ2-1 . TRBV5-1 . CASSLNQLNEQFF TGCGCCAGCAGCTTGAACCAGCTCAATGAGCAGTTCTTC
TRBJ2-6 . TRBV5-1 . CASTPSPGLNSGANVLTF TGCGCCAGCACCCCGAGCCCGGGTTTAAACTCTGGGGCCAACGTCCTGACTTTC
TRBJ2-5 . TRBV2 . CASSGRGWETQYF TGTGCCAGCAGTGGAAGGGGTTGGGAGACCCAGTACTTC
TRBJ2-5 . TRBV18 . CASSPRNTYQETQYF TGTGCCAGCTCACCACGTAATACGTACCAAGAGACCCAGTACTTC
TRBJ1-1 once TRBV2 . CASSEVWGSGGTEAFF TGTGCCAGCAGTGAAGTTTGGGGGTCAGGAGGCACTGAAGCTTTCTTT
TRBJ2-7 . TRBV29-1 TRBD1 CSVSEGAAYEQYF TGCAGCGTCAGTGAGGGGGCGGCCTACGAGCAGTACTTC
TRBJ2-7 . TRBV28 TRBD1 CASSPMDRVNEQYF TGTGCCAGCAGCCCCATGGACAGGGTAAACGAGCAGTACTTC
TRBJ1-5 . TRBV2 . CASSSGGGQHF TGTGCCAGCAGTTCGGGCGGAGGCCAGCATTTT
TRBJ1-6 few TRBV6-1 . CASSEGNDSPLHF TGTGCCAGCAGTGAGGGTAACGATTCACCCCTCCACTTT
TRBJ2-2 . TRBV10-3 . CAISDRETGELFF TGTGCCATCAGTGATAGGGAAACCGGGGAGCTGTTTTTT
TRBJ2-3 once TRBV2 TRBD2 CASRAGGITDTQYF TGTGCCAGCAGGGCGGGGGGGATCACAGATACGCAGTATTTT
TRBJ2-3 once TRBV19 TRBD2 CASSISYRPSGDSSTDTQYF TGTGCCAGTAGTATCTCGTATCGGCCTAGCGGTGACTCTAGCACAGATACGCAGTATTTT